This T cell receptor beta chain was documented in a study of blood T cell repertoires in COVID-19. About the study: Sites in the United States, Italy and Spain provided acute and convalescent COVID-19 samples. The analysed material was cDNA or gDNA that came from T cells, B-cell-depleted T cells, or PBMCs.

Original methodology: Amplification of reference gene primers provided the estimated nucleated cell counts. Data came from immunoSEQ multiplex PCR; TCRdb stores just in-frame clones and leaves some out. That table is the source of V, J and clone size, and D and trimming were worked out from the DNA. The sample holds more than 85,000 clones, about 85% seen once. Source material: peripheral blood. This clonotype was sampled from a man aged 45-60 years with active COVID-19.

CDR3 sequence (DNA): TGTGCCAGCAGTGAAGGGGGGCTCGATGGCTACACCTTC. Amino acid sequence: CASSEGGLDGYTF. The chain carries TRBV6-1 and TRBJ1-2, with D possibly matching TRBD1 (6 bases). The length of the CDR3 is 13 residues. The V gene lost 1 base and the J gene lost 6 bases, with 9 bases spanning the gap. Germline CDR1 is MNHNS and CDR2 is SASEGT.